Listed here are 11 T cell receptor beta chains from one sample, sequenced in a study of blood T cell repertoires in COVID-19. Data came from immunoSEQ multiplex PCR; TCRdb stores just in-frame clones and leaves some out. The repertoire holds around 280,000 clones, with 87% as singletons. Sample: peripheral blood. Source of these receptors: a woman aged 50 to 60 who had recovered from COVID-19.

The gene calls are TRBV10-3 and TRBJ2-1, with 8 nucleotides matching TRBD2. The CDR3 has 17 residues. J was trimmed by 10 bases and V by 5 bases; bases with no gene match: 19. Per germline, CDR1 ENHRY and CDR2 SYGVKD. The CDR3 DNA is TGTGCCATCAGTCCGAGCATTAGCGGGATCGACCCCCCCGAGCAGTTCTTC. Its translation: CAISPSISGIDPPEQFF.

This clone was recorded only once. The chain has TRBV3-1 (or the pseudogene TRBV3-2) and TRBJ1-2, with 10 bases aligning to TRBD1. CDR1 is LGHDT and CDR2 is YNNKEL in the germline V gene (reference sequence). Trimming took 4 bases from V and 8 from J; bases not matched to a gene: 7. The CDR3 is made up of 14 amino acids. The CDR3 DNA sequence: TGTGCCAGCAGCCTGGGACAGGGGCTGAGGGGCTACACCTTC. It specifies CASSLGQGLRGYTF.

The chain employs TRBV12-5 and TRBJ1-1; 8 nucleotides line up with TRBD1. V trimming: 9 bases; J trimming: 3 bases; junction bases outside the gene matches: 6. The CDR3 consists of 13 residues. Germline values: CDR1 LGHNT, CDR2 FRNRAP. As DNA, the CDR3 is TGTGCTAGCCAGGACAGGGTATACACTGAAGCTTTCTTT. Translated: CASQDRVYTEAFF.

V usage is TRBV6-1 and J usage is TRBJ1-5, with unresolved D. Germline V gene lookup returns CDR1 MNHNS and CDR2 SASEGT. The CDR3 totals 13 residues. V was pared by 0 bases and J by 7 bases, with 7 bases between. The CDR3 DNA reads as TGTGCCAGCAGTGAAGCGGCGGGCCAGCCCCAGCATTTT. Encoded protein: CASSEAAGQPQHF.

CDR3 in amino acids: CAWSVAREQYF. For the CDR3, the DNA is TGTGCCTGGAGTGTAGCGAGGGAGCAGTACTTC. The gene calls are TRBV30 and TRBJ2-7; no firm D call. Germline V gene sequence: CDR1 GTSNPN, CDR2 SVGIG (reference sequence). The CDR3 spans 11 residues. Trimming removed 0 bases from V and 7 bases from J, with 7 bases in between.

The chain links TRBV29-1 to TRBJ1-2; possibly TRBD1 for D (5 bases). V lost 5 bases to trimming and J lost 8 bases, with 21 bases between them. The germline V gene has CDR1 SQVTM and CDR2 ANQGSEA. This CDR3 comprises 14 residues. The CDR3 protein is CSVPRQMREEGYTF. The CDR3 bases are TGCAGCGTTCCGAGACAGATGAGGGAGGAAGGCTACACCTTC.

The CDR3 DNA is TGTGCCAGCAGCTTACAGGGACCAGCTAACTATGGCTACACCTTC. It translates to CASSLQGPANYGYTF. V usage is TRBV5-4 and J usage is TRBJ1-2; weak D call: TRBD1 (6 bases). Germline V CDR1 and CDR2: SGHNT, YYREEE (reference sequence). CDR3 size: 15 residues. Trimming cost V 2 bases and J 0 bases, with 11 bases left between them.

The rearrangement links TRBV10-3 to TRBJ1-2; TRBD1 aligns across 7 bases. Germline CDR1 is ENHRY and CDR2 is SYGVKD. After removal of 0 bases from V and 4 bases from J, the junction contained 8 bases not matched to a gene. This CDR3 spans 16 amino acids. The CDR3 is CAISESAPGQSYGYTF. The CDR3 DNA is TGTGCCATCAGTGAGTCAGCCCCGGGACAGAGCTATGGCTACACCTTC.

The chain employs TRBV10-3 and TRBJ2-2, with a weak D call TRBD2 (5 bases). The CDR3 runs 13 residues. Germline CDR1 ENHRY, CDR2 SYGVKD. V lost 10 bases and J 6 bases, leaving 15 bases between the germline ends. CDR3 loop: CATIREQPGELFF. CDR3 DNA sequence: TGTGCCACCATCCGGGAACAGCCCGGGGAGCTGTTTTTT.

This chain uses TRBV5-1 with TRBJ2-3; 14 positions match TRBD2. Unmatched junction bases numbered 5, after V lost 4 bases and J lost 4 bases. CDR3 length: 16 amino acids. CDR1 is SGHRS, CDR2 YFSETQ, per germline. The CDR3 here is CASSTGLAGVADTQYF. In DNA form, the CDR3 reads TGCGCCAGCAGCACGGGACTAGCGGGAGTTGCAGATACGCAGTATTTT.

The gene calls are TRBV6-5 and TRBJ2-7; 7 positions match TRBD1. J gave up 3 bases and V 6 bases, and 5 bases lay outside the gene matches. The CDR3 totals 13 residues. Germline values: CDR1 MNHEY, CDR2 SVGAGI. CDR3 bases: TGTGCCAGCAGGCAGGGACAGCTCTACGAGCAGTACTTC. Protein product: CASRQGQLYEQYF.